This T cell receptor beta chain was observed in a study of shared T cell receptors in the human thymus (dated by TCRdb to the early 2020s). Context from the whole study: The study investigated the way shared, self-reactive T-cell receptor alpha chains are produced in the human thymus.

The CDR3 starts with the cysteine, ends with the phenylalanine, and has 13 residues. The sequence is cut down to CDR3 DNA, 39 bases in frame from base 1. V sheds 5 bases and J sheds 0 bases, leaving 6 bases between their ends. CDR1 SGHTA and CDR2 FQGTGA are derived from the germline V gene. About this clone: Its target antigen remains unknown. No base qualities exist here, and no much larger clone lies one base off it.

The library was built by means of the immunoSEQ multiplex PCR assay. What TCRdb holds here is the immuneACCESS table cut down to in-frame rearrangements. Part of the clones is not present; checked against another copy, under half of the missing clones reflect an unresolved V gene, and the others are unexplained. Within this sample are about 380,000 clones, with approximately 95% of them counted one time only. Together, the top ten hold around 0.018% of the sample. Source material: thymocytes. The TCR was taken from a human donor. The chain uses TRBV7-3 and TRBJ2-3, with no reliable assignment of the D segment. This receptor has the CDR3 CASSRVSTDTQYF. The nucleotides are TGTGCCAGCAGCCGAGTGAGCACAGATACGCAGTATTTT.